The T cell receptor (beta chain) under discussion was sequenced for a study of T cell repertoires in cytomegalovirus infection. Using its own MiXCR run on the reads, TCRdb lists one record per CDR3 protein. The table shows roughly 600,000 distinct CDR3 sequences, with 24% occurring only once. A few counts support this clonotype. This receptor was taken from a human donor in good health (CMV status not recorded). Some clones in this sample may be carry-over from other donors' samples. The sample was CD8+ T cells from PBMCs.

The CDR3 bases are TGTGCCAGCAGTCAGGGACAGGTGAGCTCCTACAATGAGCAGTTCTTC. It translates to CASSQGQVSSYNEQFF. The chain links TRBV28 to TRBJ2-1; 8 bases match TRBD1. Per the germline V gene, CDR1 is MDHEN and CDR2 is SYDVKM. The J segment lost 0 bases and the V segment lost 5 bases, leaving 6 bases of the junction unmatched. This CDR3 region has 16 residues.